These 18 T cell receptor beta chains came from one sample sequenced in a study of blood T cell repertoires in COVID-19. Here immunoSEQ multiplex PCR was the method, and the copy in TCRdb shows in-frame clones only, minus some. The profile shows approximately 300,000 clones, approximately 92% of them singletons. Sample: PBMCs or T cells enriched from blood (not recorded which). Receptor source: a woman aged 30 to 39 who had recovered from COVID-19.

CDR3 DNA sequence: TGTGCCAGCAGTGAAAGGAGCGTAAGCTCCTACAATGAGCAGTTCTTC. Translation: CASSERSVSSYNEQFF. This chain links TRBV25-1 with TRBJ2-1; no clear D gene. V shed 2 bases and J shed 0 bases, with 11 bases lying between them. This CDR3 has 16 amino acids. Looked up from germline, CDR1 is MGHDK and CDR2 is SYGVNS. Full variable domain (rest looked up from reference TRBV25-1 and TRBJ2-1): EADIYQTPRYLVIGTGKKITLECSQTMGHDKMYWYQQDPGMELHLIHYSYGVNSTEKGDLSSESTVSRIRTEHFPLTLESARPSHTSQYLCASSERSVSSYNEQFFGPGTRLTVL.

The chain has TRBV19 and TRBJ2-1, with 13 bases fitting TRBD2. The CDR3 is 20 amino acids. The trim removed 6 bases at V and 8 bases at J, leaving 22 bases unmatched. Looked up from germline, CDR1 is LNHDA and CDR2 is SQIVND (reference sequence). CDR3 residues: CASRATARTSGSRGWHEQFF. The DNA of the CDR3 is TGTGCCAGTAGAGCGACAGCACGGACTAGCGGGAGCCGAGGTTGGCATGAGCAGTTCTTC.

The V gene is TRBV27, the J gene TRBJ1-1; 7 bases are shared with TRBD1. The CDR3 totals 14 residues. V dropped 6 bases and J dropped 9; count of bases not matched to a gene: 13. Germline CDR1 and CDR2: MNHEY and SMNVEV (reference sequence). The CDR3 DNA reads TGTGCCAGCAGCCGGGACAGCTCTTCCCTAAAAGCTTTCTTT. This gives the protein CASSRDSSSLKAFF.

The CDR3 sequence: CASSSLGIGKNIQYF. DNA of the CDR3: TGTGCCAGCAGTTCACTAGGGATAGGCAAAAACATTCAGTACTTC. V gene TRBV27 combines with J gene TRBJ2-4; tentatively, D is TRBD2 (5 bases). Trimming left V 4 bases short and J 3 bases short, with 13 bases between. Germline loops: CDR1 MNHEY, CDR2 SMNVEV (reference sequence). The CDR3 has 15 residues.

This sequence joins TRBV7-2 and TRBJ2-7; 9 bases are a match to TRBD1. V was pared by 1 base and J by 3 bases, with 4 bases of the junction left unmatched. The CDR3 totals 15 residues. Germline V lookup: CDR1 SGHTA, CDR2 FQGNSA. The CDR3 DNA follows: TGTGCCAGCAGCTTAGTAGGACAGGGGAGCTACGAGCAGTACTTC. It codes for CASSLVGQGSYEQYF.

The chain is built from TRBV7-9 and TRBJ1-1; D may be TRBD1 (6 bases). This CDR3 spans 15 amino acids. Between the trimmed V and J ends, which lost 5 bases and 1 base, there was a span of 14 bases. CDR1 is SEHNR, CDR2 FQNEAQ, per germline (reference sequence). The CDR3 sequence is CASSPGHSSNTEAFF. The CDR3 DNA sequence: TGTGCCAGCAGCCCGGGACATTCCTCGAACACTGAAGCTTTCTTT.

This rearrangement joins TRBV10-3 to TRBJ2-3; TRBD1 aligns across 9 bases. The germline CDR1 and CDR2 sequences are ENHRY and SYGVKD. The CDR3 has 15 residues. V gave up 2 bases and J gave up 6 bases; unmatched junction bases: 6. The CDR3 loop is CAISEVGTGSDTQYF. CDR3 bases: TGTGCCATCAGTGAGGTGGGGACAGGGTCCGATACGCAGTATTTT.

The rearrangement uses TRBV2 and TRBJ2-1; TRBD2 matches 8 bases. The V segment lost 5 bases and the J segment 11 bases; nucleotides outside the gene matches: 8. The CDR3 is made up of 13 amino acids. Germline V gives CDR1 SNHLY, CDR2 FYNNEI. CDR3 residues: CASSQGLAGKQFF. The CDR3 DNA follows: TGTGCCAGCAGTCAGGGATTAGCGGGAAAGCAGTTCTTC.

CDR3 residues: CASSLDSLGGYTF. The CDR3, as DNA: TGTGCCAGCAGCTTGGACAGCTTGGGGGGCTACACCTTC. The chain uses TRBV7-2 and TRBJ1-2, with TRBD1 as a possible D gene (6 bases). The V gene's germline CDR1 is SGHTA and CDR2 FQGNSA. Trimming stripped 3 bases from V and 8 bases from J, with 13 bases between. The CDR3 length is 13 residues.

V is TRBV5-6 and J is TRBJ1-1; D not certain. The CDR3 loop spans 14 amino acids. Trimming took off 4 bases at V and 2 bases at J, with 12 bases between the two ends. CDR1 is SGHDT and CDR2 is YYEEEE in the germline V gene. The CDR3 bases are TGTGCCAGCAGCCCCCGGGGATTAAACACTGAAGCTTTCTTT. It encodes CASSPRGLNTEAFF.

This clone was detected a few times. The chain employs TRBV19 and TRBJ1-3, with D tentatively TRBD1 (6 bases). V dropped 4 bases and J dropped 0 bases, with 16 bases sitting between them. Germline-derived CDR1 and CDR2 are LNHDA and SQIVND (reference sequence). This CDR3 region has 17 residues. The chain's CDR3 is CASSTVGQLISGNTIYF. The CDR3 DNA sequence: TGTGCCAGTAGTACGGTCGGACAGTTGATCTCTGGAAACACCATATATTTT.

V gene TRBV6-1 combines with J gene TRBJ1-5; D is ambiguous. V was clipped by 3 bases and J by 4 bases, with 4 bases between them. The germline V gene encodes CDR1 MNHNS and CDR2 SASEGT. The CDR3 spans 12 residues. The CDR3 spells CASSESNQPQHF. The CDR3 DNA reads TGTGCCAGCAGTGAGTCGAATCAGCCCCAGCATTTT.

This chain joins TRBV7-6 and TRBJ1-1, with D perhaps TRBD1 (6 bases). CDR1 and CDR2 from the germline V gene are SGHVS and FNYEAQ. The CDR3 is 16 amino acids. V was shortened by 5 bases and J by 0 bases, with 16 bases between the two germline ends. CDR3 coding DNA: TGTGCCAGCAGCAACGCTCCGGGACAAATGAACACTGAAGCTTTCTTT. It encodes CASSNAPGQMNTEAFF.

As DNA, the CDR3 is TGTGCCAGCAGTGGGGAGAGCTACGAGCAGTACTTC. It yields the protein CASSGESYEQYF. The V and J genes are TRBV2 and TRBJ2-7; TRBD2 might be the D (5 bases). Trimming stripped 4 bases from V and 3 bases from J, with 7 bases between. The length of the CDR3 is 12 residues. Germline-derived CDR1 and CDR2 are SNHLY and FYNNEI.

This clone was observed once. The V gene is TRBV28, the J gene TRBJ2-2; possibly TRBD1 for D (6 bases). V dropped 4 bases and J dropped 6 bases, with 12 bases sitting between them. This CDR3 is built from 14 residues. CDR1 is MDHEN and CDR2 is SYDVKM in the germline V gene. CDR3 protein: CASSSAQGSGELFF. The CDR3, as DNA: TGTGCCAGCAGTTCCGCCCAGGGGTCCGGGGAGCTGTTTTTT. Filled out from reference TRBV28 and TRBJ2-2, the complete variable domain reads DVKVTQSSRYLVKRTGEKVFLECVQDMDHENMFWYRQDPGLGLRLIYFSYDVKMKEKGDIPEGYSVSREKKERFSLILESASTNQTSMYLCASSSAQGSGELFFGEGSRLTVL.

This clone was counted once. The chain combines TRBV4-2 with TRBJ1-6; a possible D gene is TRBD1 (5 bases). CDR3 length: 16 amino acids. Trimming cost V 5 bases and J 2 bases, with 13 bases left between them. Germline loops: CDR1 LGHNA, CDR2 YNFKEQ. The DNA for the CDR3 is TGTGCCAGCAGCAATCAGGGTTCGGCCTATAATTCACCCCTCCACTTT. It yields the protein CASSNQGSAYNSPLHF.

V and J are TRBV21-1 and TRBJ1-2; the DNA was not compared with TRBD1, the D call given in the table. TRBV21-1 is annotated as a pseudogene. The CDR3 consists of 14 residues. DNA of the CDR3: TGTGCCAGCAGCGCCCGGGACAGGGGAAGGGGCTACACCTTC. This encodes CASSARDRGRGYTF.

This chain uses TRBV7-8 with TRBJ1-1; D may be TRBD1 (5 bases). The V and J ends lost 6 bases and 4 bases respectively, with 12 bases between them. The CDR3 has 13 residues. The germline CDR1 and CDR2 sequences are SGHVS and FQNEAQ. CDR3 protein: CASREGVVTEAFF. The CDR3 nucleotides are TGTGCCAGCAGAGAAGGGGTAGTCACTGAAGCTTTCTTT.